The entry below gives a single T cell receptor (beta chain) sequence along with its context. The record originates from a study of blood T cell repertoires in COVID-19. Study-wide context: The study drew acute and convalescent COVID-19 samples from the United States, Italy and Spain. PBMCs, B-cell-depleted T cells, or T cells were the source of the cDNA or gDNA that made up the material.

V dropped 0 bases and J dropped 2; count of bases not matched to a gene: 1. The CDR3 length is 15 residues. In germline, CDR1 is SGDLS, CDR2 YYNGEE. In the original workflow: By means of reference gene primer amplification, nucleated cell counts were estimated. The data were produced by immunoSEQ multiplex PCR, yet TCRdb's version contains in-frame clones alone and is incomplete. V, J and clone size derive from that table, while D and trimming were established from the DNA sequence. The sample consists of about 260,000 clones, approximately 89% of them appearing once. What was sequenced was peripheral blood. This chain connects TRBV9 to TRBJ2-1, with 8 bases aligning to TRBD2. This TCR was sampled from a man aged 40-50 years who had recovered from COVID-19. The CDR3 sequence: CASSVDGGAYNEQFF. Written as DNA, the CDR3 is TGTGCCAGCAGCGTAGACGGGGGGGCCTACAATGAGCAGTTCTTC.